This T cell receptor (beta chain) was obtained from a study of Graves' ophthalmopathy and Graves' hyperthyroidism (dated by TCRdb to 2017 to 2018). Some background on the complete study: Peripheral blood samples were taken at the time of initial diagnosis, before any treatment was given. To explore V-J signatures that distinguish ophthalmopathy from hyperthyroidism, a discovery set of about a hundred patients was enrolled, made up of about 40 with ophthalmopathy and under 65 with stable hyperthyroidism. The study used signatures of the TCR beta repertoire to tell Graves' ophthalmopathy apart from Graves' hyperthyroidism and to predict which patients would progress to ophthalmopathy. For training and testing, the 100 or so patients in the discovery cohort were randomly divided in a 7:3 ratio. In five or six hyperthyroidism patients, the T-cell repertoires found in thyroid tissue were compared with those found in blood. Once sampling was done, hyperthyroidism patients were given methimazole at a starting dose of 30 mg daily, while ophthalmopathy patients were given high-dose intravenous methylprednisolone. An independent validation cohort comprised 18 hyperthyroidism patients and 15 to 17 patients who later progressed from hyperthyroidism to ophthalmopathy. In total, 135 blood samples were TCR-sequenced: under 45 ophthalmopathy, approximately 80 hyperthyroidism and roughly 17 hyperthyroidism-to-ophthalmopathy patients.

For repertoire sequencing, the TCR beta CDR3 regions were amplified from RNA transcripts. HTBI primers and the Qiagen OneStep RT-PCR kit were used in a first-round RT-PCR, which was followed by a second-round multiplex PCR, size selection and purification. Libraries were sequenced on an Illumina HiSeq2000 using paired-end 100 bp reads. Concerning the study's data processing: Reads were processed with SOAPnuke, discarding reads with adapters, uncalled bases, mean Phred below 15, or no exact constant-primer or identifier match. High-quality paired reads were merged with COPE v1.2.5. Unique nucleotide sequences were defined as clonotypes and aligned to IMGT TRB V, D and J references using MiTCR v1.1. The analysis was limited to V-J combinations with a frequency above 0.0001, which together covered 98% to 99.2% of repertoires. For each V-J combination, a TCR clonal expansion and chaos score was defined as the ratio of F50 clonal expansion to chaos observed in the TCRdist matrix. Welch's t-statistics and random forest were used to reduce features to over ten V-J combinations, which were fed into a naive Bayes classifier. The Morisita-Horn index was used to measure how similar the thyroid and blood repertoires were. In TCRdb, the public reads were trimmed at Q25 with fastp and aligned with MiXCR, with productive beta chains retained. Each entry merges the rows of one CDR3 protein and shows their most common DNA and genes. V and J calls and clone size were set by TCRdb, not the authors. For this sample the table gives about 400,000 distinct CDR3 sequences, of which 15% to 20% were detected only once. The ten largest clones represent 1.5% to 2% of the sample.

Results and caveats for the whole study, not just this receptor: No statistical method was used to set the sample size in advance, and the investigators knew which group each participant was assigned to. In cross-validation, the 13-signature model distinguished ophthalmopathy from stable hyperthyroidism with less than 90% sensitivity and 81% to 82% specificity, while in the test set the corresponding values were around 79% and 71%. Most expanded thyroid clonotypes with a frequency above 0.001 also appeared in blood, which suggests that blood repertoires may reflect the immune response in the thyroid. In validation, the model predicted ophthalmopathy progression with over 60% sensitivity and roughly 72% specificity; some 13 predicted patients were CT-confirmed with GO in a median of around 6 months.

At the junction V is shortened by 0 bases and J by 11 bases; bases outside the gene matches: 3. Based on the germline V gene (reference sequence), the CDR1 and CDR2 sequences are MNHEY and SMNVEV. Its CDR3 holds 12 amino acids, cysteine through phenylalanine. The kept DNA is CDR3 alone, 36 bases in frame from the first base. This clonotype has ten or more counts. Which antigen it targets is not known. Nothing much larger sits one base from this clone, and base qualities are not available. Ophthalmopathy patients had moderately to severely active disease, Clinical Activity Score of at least 3, NOSPECS grade of at least 4, and disease duration under 3 months. Patients with other autoimmune diseases, uncontrolled infections, pregnancy or lactation were excluded from the study. Clinical symptoms, serum thyroxine, TRAb, thyroid ultrasound and orbital computed tomography were used for diagnosis. Ficoll-Paque density gradient centrifugation was used to isolate PBMCs from around 10 ml of fresh peripheral blood. Total RNA was extracted with Trizol reagent and quality-checked on an Agilent 2100 Bioanalyzer.

The source is a woman aged 18-35 years with Graves' ophthalmopathy. Donor details come from another sample of the same person, matched by shared clones. Sequencing was done on a sample of peripheral blood. Rearrangement joined TRBV27 to TRBJ1-1; 7 middle bases align to TRBD1. The CDR3 is CASSLSGGEAFF. The nucleotide sequence is given as TGTGCCAGCAGTTTATCAGGGGGCGAGGCTTTCTTT.